Listed here are 7 T cell receptor beta chains from one sample, sequenced in a study of blood T cell repertoires in COVID-19. Assay: immunoSEQ multiplex PCR; the TCRdb copy retains only in-frame clones and omits some. The sample lists 200,000 to 250,000 clones; around 88% were seen once. The sequenced sample was peripheral blood. These TCRs come from a young woman with COVID-19, enrolled during active disease.

The J gene is TRBJ2-1, the V gene TRBV15; D might be TRBD1 (6 bases). The CDR3 length is 15 residues. The V gene lost 5 bases and the J gene lost 0 bases, with 11 bases spanning the gap. Per the germline V gene, CDR1 is LNHNV and CDR2 is YYDKDF (reference sequence). DNA for the CDR3: TGTGCCACCAGCCCGCTGGGGGCCTCCTACAATGAGCAGTTCTTC. Its translation is CATSPLGASYNEQFF.

The genes are TRBV14 and TRBJ1-1; weak D call: TRBD1 (5 bases). Trimming removed 5 bases at V and 2 bases at J, with 15 bases between. Germline CDR1 reads SGHDN; CDR2 reads FVKESK. The CDR3 length is 15 residues. CDR3 amino acids: CASSSHLGDNTEAFF. CDR3 DNA: TGTGCCAGCAGCAGCCATCTAGGGGATAACACTGAAGCTTTCTTT.

The V and J genes are TRBV5-1 and TRBJ2-1; TRBD1 aligns across 8 bases. CDR1 is SGHRS and CDR2 is YFSETQ in the germline V gene. The CDR3 is 16 residues long. The V gene end was trimmed by 0 bases and the J gene end by 10 bases; junction bases not matched to a gene: 12. This CDR3 is CASSLANRTGIREQFF. The CDR3 DNA reads TGCGCCAGCAGCTTGGCCAACCGGACAGGGATTAGGGAGCAGTTCTTC.

The chain carries TRBV6-6 and TRBJ2-7; 8 nucleotides agree with TRBD2. Germline V gives CDR1 MNHNY, CDR2 SVGAGI (reference sequence). The CDR3 has 14 amino acids. With 0 bases clipped from V and 7 bases from J, the junction kept 5 bases outside the gene matches. In nucleotides, the CDR3 is TGTGCCAGCAGTTACTCCCGGGAGGGAACGGAGCAGTACGTC. Translation gives CASSYSREGTEQYV.

The chain uses TRBV23-1 and TRBJ2-7; 7 bases are a match to TRBD2. TRBV23-1 is an ORF, with its function uncertain. There are 17 residues in the CDR3. The junction had 15 bases not matched to a gene; V was cut back by 0 bases and J by 7 bases. DNA for the CDR3: TGCGCCAGCAGTCAATCAACTCTGGGAGGGCCATCCCGGGAGCAGTACGTC. Translated: CASSQSTLGGPSREQYV.

The rearrangement links TRBV5-1 to TRBJ1-1, with 7 bases aligning to TRBD1. The CDR3 spans 14 residues. Trimming took 3 bases from V and 1 from J; bases not matched to a gene: 3. Germline V gives CDR1 SGHRS, CDR2 YFSETQ. The DNA of the CDR3 is TGCGCCAGCAGCTCGGGACAGAGGAACACTGAAGCTTTCTTT. It codes for CASSSGQRNTEAFF.

This clone was observed a few times. Additional DNA sequences in this sample encode the identical CDR3. The V and J genes are TRBV14 and TRBJ2-7, with unresolved D. This CDR3 has 13 residues. Trimming removed 2 bases at V and 1 base at J, with 6 bases between. Per the germline V gene, CDR1 is SGHDN and CDR2 is FVKESK. CDR3 region: CASSQQVSYEQYF. DNA of the CDR3: TGTGCCAGCAGCCAACAGGTGTCCTACGAGCAGTACTTC.